Reported below is one TCR beta chain. The read terminates 3 residues before the CDR3 end, so the remaining end is supplied by the germline J gene. V trimming: 5 bases; J trimming: 4 bases; junction bases outside the gene matches: 3. Germline CDR1 and CDR2: LNHDA and SQIVND (reference sequence). The CDR3 sequence is 15 residues long. Sequencing was performed with immunoSEQ multiplex PCR; in TCRdb, only in-frame clones are kept and a portion is missing. Its listing shows about 40,000 clones. The record originates from a study of T cells in women clearing cervical HPV infection. The sequencing input was blood buffy coat. The chain employs TRBV19 and TRBJ2-5; 14 bases align to TRBD2. The receptor was derived from a woman between 18 and 75 years old with a cervical HPV16 infection that either progressed to CIN3+ or cleared (not recorded which). The sequenced CDR3 bases are TGTGCCAGTAGTGAAGGACTAGCGGGGGGAGAGACC. It yields the protein CASSEGLAGGET. In full, the CDR3 is CASSEGLAGGETQYF.